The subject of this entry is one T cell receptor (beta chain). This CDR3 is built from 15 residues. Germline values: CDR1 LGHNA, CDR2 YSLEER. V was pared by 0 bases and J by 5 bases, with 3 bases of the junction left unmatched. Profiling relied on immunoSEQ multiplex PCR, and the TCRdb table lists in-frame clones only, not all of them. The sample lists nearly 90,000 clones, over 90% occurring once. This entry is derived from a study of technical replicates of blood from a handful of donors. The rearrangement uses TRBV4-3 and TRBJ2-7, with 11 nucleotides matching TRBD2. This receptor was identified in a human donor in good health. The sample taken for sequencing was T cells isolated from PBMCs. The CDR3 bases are TGCGCCAGCAGCCAAGATGAACTAGCGGGAGACGAGCAGTACTTC. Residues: CASSQDELAGDEQYF.